One sample yielded the 29 T cell receptor beta chains listed below, sequenced in a study of T cell changes during pregnancy in multiple sclerosis. Using immunoSEQ multiplex PCR, the repertoire was profiled, and TCRdb retains in-frame clones only, with some absent. The sample lists some 70,000 clones; 80% to 95% were seen once. Material: peripheral blood, obtained after pregnancy. The receptors were gathered from a female donor in good health, enrolled as a control in a pregnancy study.

This sequence joins TRBV11-2 and TRBJ1-4; TRBD1 is a possible D gene (5 bases). This CDR3 spans 13 amino acids. Between the trimmed V and J ends, which lost 3 bases and 8 bases, there was a span of 10 bases. Germline CDR1 and CDR2: SGHAT and FQNNGV. The CDR3, as DNA: TGTGCCAGCAGCTTCGCAGGGCGGGAAAAACTGTTTTTT. Translated, it gives CASSFAGREKLFF.

This rearrangement joins TRBV6-1 to TRBJ1-5; 11 nucleotides agree with TRBD1. V lost 7 bases and J lost 6; bases outside the gene matches: 8. The CDR3 spans 15 residues. Germline CDR1 MNHNS, CDR2 SASEGT. The CDR3 spells CASKLRTGGVQPQHF. CDR3 nucleotide sequence: TGTGCCAGCAAACTCAGGACAGGGGGCGTTCAGCCCCAGCATTTT.

The chain recombines TRBV27 with TRBJ2-7, with D tentatively TRBD1 (6 bases). The length of the CDR3 is 14 residues. Looked up from germline, CDR1 is MNHEY and CDR2 is SMNVEV (reference sequence). Trimming took off 6 bases at V and 3 bases at J, with 15 bases between the two ends. As DNA, the CDR3 is TGTGCCAGCAGCCCCGGGACACCCCTCTACGAGCAGTACTTC. Its protein product is CASSPGTPLYEQYF.

The rearrangement uses TRBV19 and TRBJ1-4, with D maybe TRBD1 (6 bases). The CDR3 has 14 residues. In germline, CDR1 is LNHDA, CDR2 SQIVND (reference sequence). The V end lost 6 bases, the J end lost 7 bases, and 15 bases lay between the germline ends. The CDR3 sequence is CASRQDRGGEKLFF. CDR3 bases: TGTGCCAGTAGGCAGGACAGAGGAGGTGAAAAACTGTTTTTT.

The V and J genes are TRBV19 and TRBJ1-2; perhaps TRBD1 as D (5 bases). The CDR3 has 15 amino acids. V lost 7 bases and J lost 0, with 15 bases in between. CDR1 is LNHDA, CDR2 SQIVND, per germline (reference sequence). The CDR3 is CASTAGTAANYGYTF. In DNA form, the CDR3 reads TGTGCCAGTACCGCGGGGACTGCAGCTAACTATGGCTACACCTTC.

The gene calls are TRBV4-2 and TRBJ2-3, with D perhaps matching TRBD2 (6 bases). CDR1 LGHNA and CDR2 YNFKEQ come from the germline V gene. V was clipped by 1 base and J by 2 bases, with 13 bases between them. This CDR3 has 16 amino acids. For the CDR3, the DNA is TGTGCCAGCAGCCAAGTCTCCGGGACTTCCACAGATACGCAGTATTTT. Its protein product is CASSQVSGTSTDTQYF.

The chain links TRBV28 to TRBJ2-7; possibly TRBD2 for D (5 bases). This CDR3 region has 14 residues. Germline V gene sequence: CDR1 MDHEN, CDR2 SYDVKM. V lost 2 bases and J 5 bases, leaving 13 bases between the germline ends. The CDR3 loop is CASSLRGIPNEQYF. In nucleotides, the CDR3 is TGTGCCAGCAGTTTAAGAGGGATACCTAACGAGCAGTACTTC.

The chain combines TRBV27 with TRBJ2-7; 8 positions match TRBD1. Germline V gene data show CDR1 as MNHEY and CDR2 as SMNVEV (reference sequence). V shed 4 bases and J 6 bases; nucleotides not matched to a gene: 2. This CDR3 contains 12 residues. CDR3 region: CASSSTGAEQYF. CDR3 DNA: TGTGCCAGCAGTTCGACAGGGGCCGAGCAGTACTTC.

This clone was observed a single time. The V call is TRBV21-1, the J call TRBJ2-3; the table's D call of TRBD2 was not tested on the DNA. TRBV21-1 is a known pseudogene. The CDR3 is 22 amino acids. CDR3 sequence: CASSTPRRGFRNGMIGLDTQYF. The CDR3 region has the DNA TGTGCCAGCAGCACTCCAAGGAGGGGTTTCCGTAACGGGATGATTGGTTTAGATACGCAGTATTTT.

The chain carries TRBV27 and TRBJ1-5; a weak D match, TRBD1 (6 bases). The CDR3 contains 15 residues. V was trimmed by 4 bases and J by 0 bases, leaving 10 bases between them. Germline V gene lookup returns CDR1 MNHEY and CDR2 SMNVEV (reference sequence). The CDR3 DNA reads TGTGCCAGCAGTTGGACAGCCGGTAGCAATCAGCCCCAGCATTTT. Translating it yields CASSWTAGSNQPQHF.

This clone was recorded a few times. The chain couples TRBV27 to TRBJ1-6; 8 bases agree with TRBD1. The CDR3 totals 14 residues. J was trimmed by 8 bases and V by 3 bases; bases with no gene match: 3. The germline V gene encodes CDR1 MNHEY and CDR2 SMNVEV (reference sequence). The CDR3 loop is CASSFQGAHSPLHF. In DNA form, the CDR3 reads TGTGCCAGCAGTTTCCAGGGGGCGCATTCACCCCTCCACTTT.

V is TRBV5-8 and J is TRBJ2-5; 11 bases match TRBD1. From germline, CDR1 is SGHTS and CDR2 YDEGEE. The CDR3 spans 16 residues. The V and J ends lost 4 bases and 4 bases, in that order; junction bases with no gene match: 9. Here the CDR3 DNA reads TGTGCCAGCAGCAAGGGACAGGGGGGGTACGGAGAGACCCAGTACTTC. This encodes CASSKGQGGYGETQYF.

CDR3 loop: CASSRQGNTEAFF. CDR3 bases: TGTGCCAGCAGTCGACAGGGTAACACTGAAGCTTTCTTT. The chain links TRBV6-5 to TRBJ1-1, with TRBD1 identical over 7 bases. CDR1 is MNHEY and CDR2 is SVGAGI in the germline V gene. The CDR3 length is 13 residues. Trimming at V came to 5 bases and at J to 2 bases, leaving 2 bases not matched to a gene.

This sequence joins TRBV7-9 and TRBJ2-2; D gene unclear. CDR3 length: 17 residues. CDR1 and CDR2 from the germline V gene are SEHNR and FQNEAQ (reference sequence). Trimming stripped 4 bases from V and 4 bases from J, with 19 bases between. For the CDR3, the DNA is TGTGCCAGCAGCTCGGAGCCCTATGGTGTTGGCACCGGGGAGCTGTTTTTT. It yields the protein CASSSEPYGVGTGELFF.

The genes are TRBV6-6 and TRBJ2-3; D gene uncertain. V was clipped by 0 bases and J by 1 base, with 5 bases between them. Germline assignment: CDR1 MNHNY and CDR2 SVGAGI (reference sequence). This CDR3 comprises 14 residues. CDR3 loop: CASSYSEGTDTQYF. The CDR3 region has the DNA TGTGCCAGCAGTTACTCCGAGGGCACAGATACGCAGTATTTT.

The CDR3, as DNA: TGCGCCAGCAGCCCCCTGGGGGACATCGCGAACAATCAGCCCCAGCATTTT. Translating gives CASSPLGDIANNQPQHF. The rearrangement joins TRBV4-3 to TRBJ1-5, with D possibly TRBD1 on 6 matching bases. The CDR3 is 17 amino acids. In germline, CDR1 is LGHNA, CDR2 YSLEER. V shed 4 bases and J shed 3 bases, with 19 bases lying between them.

For the CDR3, the DNA is TGTGCCAGTAGTGGGACAGACCAAGAGACCCAGTACTTC. Translated: CASSGTDQETQYF. This rearrangement joins TRBV19 to TRBJ2-5; the match to TRBD1 covers 7 bases. The J segment lost 0 bases and the V segment lost 5 bases, leaving 0 bases of the junction unmatched. Germline CDR1 is LNHDA and CDR2 is SQIVND (reference sequence). The CDR3 runs to 13 residues.

This clone appeared a few times. The chain employs TRBV18 and TRBJ1-1; TRBD1 agrees at 9 bases. CDR3 length: 15 amino acids. Per germline, CDR1 KGHSH and CDR2 LQKENI. V dropped 1 base and J dropped 3; count of bases not matched to a gene: 3. CDR3 protein: CASSPLGTGYTEAFF. In DNA, the CDR3 is TGTGCCAGCTCACCACTCGGGACAGGGTACACTGAAGCTTTCTTT.

This clone appeared a single time. The chain links TRBV29-1 to TRBJ2-5, with D possibly TRBD2 on 7 matching bases. Germline loops: CDR1 SQVTM, CDR2 ANQGSEA. The CDR3 runs to 14 residues. V lost 6 bases, J lost 5 bases, and 19 bases lay in between. CDR3 bases: TGCAGCGTGGAGAGGGGGGGAAGTCGGGAGACCCAGTACTTC. Its protein is CSVERGGSRETQYF.

This rearrangement joins TRBV30 to TRBJ2-1, with TRBD2 matching over 16 bases. Looked up from germline, CDR1 is GTSNPN and CDR2 is SVGIG (reference sequence). CDR3 length: 15 amino acids. V shed 4 bases and J 8 bases; nucleotides not matched to a gene: 5. The CDR3 sequence is CAWTGLAGGGDEQFF. CDR3 in DNA: TGTGCCTGGACGGGACTAGCGGGAGGGGGTGATGAGCAGTTCTTC.

Here the CDR3 reads CASSLLRTGLNSPLHF. CDR3 DNA: TGTGCCAGCAGTCTATTACGGACAGGCCTAAATTCACCCCTCCACTTT. The chain recombines TRBV6-6 with TRBJ1-6, with 7 bases aligning to TRBD1. The ends lost 5 bases at V and 7 bases at J; junction bases unmatched: 11. Looked up from germline, CDR1 is MNHNY and CDR2 is SVGAGI (reference sequence). This CDR3 is 16 amino acids long.

This chain uses TRBV18 with TRBJ2-1; D might be TRBD2 (6 bases). Per the germline V gene, CDR1 is KGHSH and CDR2 is LQKENI. Trimming took 3 bases from V and 9 from J, leaving 18 bases between them. This CDR3 region has 15 residues. The CDR3, as DNA: TGTGCCAGCTCACCCGAAGGGACTTCGGTGAGTGAGCAGTTCTTC. It encodes CASSPEGTSVSEQFF. The complete variable domain, with remaining parts taken from reference TRBV18 and TRBJ2-1, reads NAGVMQNPRHLVRRRGQEARLRCSPMKGHSHVYWYRQLPEEGLKFMVYLQKENIIDESGMPKERFSAEFPKEGPSILRIQQVVRGDSAAYFCASSPEGTSVSEQFFGPGTRLTVL.

V gene TRBV7-8 combines with J gene TRBJ2-7; weak D call: TRBD1 (6 bases). This CDR3 has 13 amino acids. V shed 5 bases and J shed 4 bases, with 12 bases lying between them. Germline values: CDR1 SGHVS, CDR2 FQNEAQ. The CDR3, as DNA: TGTGCCAGCAGCCCTCCGGACAGTTACGAGCAGTACTTC. The encoded protein is CASSPPDSYEQYF.

This chain connects TRBV5-1 to TRBJ2-2, with D possibly matching TRBD1 (5 bases). Trimming took 10 bases from V and 7 from J, leaving 20 bases between them. This CDR3 region has 14 residues. Germline V gene sequence: CDR1 SGHRS, CDR2 YFSETQ. CDR3 coding DNA: TGCGCCGGCCCCTCCCGGCAGGGCGGCGGGGAGCTGTTTTTT. Translation: CAGPSRQGGGELFF.

This rearrangement joins TRBV7-2 to TRBJ1-4; D is ambiguous. The length of the CDR3 is 15 residues. Between the trimmed V and J ends, which lost 5 bases and 0 bases, there was a span of 10 bases. Looked up from germline, CDR1 is SGHTA and CDR2 is FQGNSA. CDR3 amino acids: CASSRLSATNEKLFF. CDR3 nucleotides: TGTGCCAGCAGCCGTCTCAGTGCAACTAATGAAAAACTGTTTTTT.

This chain connects TRBV7-9 to TRBJ1-3; no firm D call. Germline V gene lookup returns CDR1 SEHNR and CDR2 FQNEAQ (reference sequence). V lost 5 bases, J lost 4 bases, and 15 bases lay in between. This CDR3 spans 15 amino acids. The CDR3 is CASSGLEDWGNTIYF. For the CDR3, the DNA is TGTGCCAGCAGCGGCCTTGAGGATTGGGGAAACACCATATATTTT.

This clone was seen once. The V gene is TRBV28, the J gene TRBJ1-2; maybe TRBD1 (5 bases). This CDR3 is 13 amino acids long. The germline gives CDR1 MDHEN, CDR2 SYDVKM. V dropped 8 bases and J dropped 4 bases, with 14 bases sitting between them. The CDR3 spells CASSPTGSYGYTF. The CDR3 DNA follows: TGTGCCAGCTCTCCTACAGGCTCCTATGGCTACACCTTC.

The chain combines TRBV5-1 with TRBJ1-5; D remains unclear. Germline CDR1 and CDR2: SGHRS and YFSETQ. Trimming shortened V by 5 bases and J by 0 bases, and 12 bases separated the two germline ends. This CDR3 is built from 15 residues. Here the CDR3 reads CASSRGGNSNQPQHF. The CDR3 coding sequence is TGCGCCAGCAGTCGAGGAGGGAATAGCAATCAGCCCCAGCATTTT.

The chain uses TRBV6-5 and TRBJ2-3, with D perhaps TRBD1 (6 bases). Trimming took 2 bases from V and 1 from J, leaving 10 bases between them. The germline CDR1 and CDR2 sequences are MNHEY and SVGAGI. This CDR3 has 15 amino acids. The CDR3: CASSYRRGGTDTQYF. The CDR3 DNA follows: TGTGCCAGCAGTTACCGCAGGGGAGGCACAGATACGCAGTATTTT.